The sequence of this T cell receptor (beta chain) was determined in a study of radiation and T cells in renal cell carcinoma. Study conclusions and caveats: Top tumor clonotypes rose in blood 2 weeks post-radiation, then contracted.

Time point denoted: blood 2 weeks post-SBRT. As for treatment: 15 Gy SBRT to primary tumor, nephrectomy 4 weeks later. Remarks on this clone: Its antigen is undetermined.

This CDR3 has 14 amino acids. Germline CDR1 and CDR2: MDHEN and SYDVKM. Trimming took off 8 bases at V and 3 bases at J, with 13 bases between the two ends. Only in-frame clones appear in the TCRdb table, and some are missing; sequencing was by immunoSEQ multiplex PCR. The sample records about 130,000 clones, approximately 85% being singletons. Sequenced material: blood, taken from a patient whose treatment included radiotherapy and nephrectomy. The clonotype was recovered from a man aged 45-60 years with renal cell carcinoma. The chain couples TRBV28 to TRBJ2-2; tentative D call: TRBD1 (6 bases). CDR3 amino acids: CASDGAGDTGELFF. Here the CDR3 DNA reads TGTGCCAGCGACGGAGCAGGGGACACCGGGGAGCTGTTTTTT.